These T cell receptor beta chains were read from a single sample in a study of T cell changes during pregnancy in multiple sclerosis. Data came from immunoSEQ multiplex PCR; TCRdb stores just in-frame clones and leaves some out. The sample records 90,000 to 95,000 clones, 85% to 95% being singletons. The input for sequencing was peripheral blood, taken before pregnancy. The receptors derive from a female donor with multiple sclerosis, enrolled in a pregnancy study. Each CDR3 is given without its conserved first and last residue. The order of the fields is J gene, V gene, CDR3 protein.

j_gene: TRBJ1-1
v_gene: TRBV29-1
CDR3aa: SVPPTGAVGAF

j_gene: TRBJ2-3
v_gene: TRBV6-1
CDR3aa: ASNAGTGPTDTQY

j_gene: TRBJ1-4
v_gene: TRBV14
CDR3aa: ASSHEQGPNEKLF

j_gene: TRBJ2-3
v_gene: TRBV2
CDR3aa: AAAGGIGPTTSTDTQY

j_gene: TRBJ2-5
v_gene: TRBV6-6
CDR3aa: ASRTEETQY

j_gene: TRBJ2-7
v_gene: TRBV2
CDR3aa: ASSSFRTGGGEQY

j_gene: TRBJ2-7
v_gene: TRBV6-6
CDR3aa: ASSDDRGSYEQY

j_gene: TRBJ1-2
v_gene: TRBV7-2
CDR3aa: ASSLAGGTGDGYT

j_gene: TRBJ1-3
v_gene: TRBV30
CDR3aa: AWSTGLSGNTIY

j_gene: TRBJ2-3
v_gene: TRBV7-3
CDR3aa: ASSPTGGDTQY

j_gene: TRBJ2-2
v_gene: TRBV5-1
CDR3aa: ASSDNAGELF

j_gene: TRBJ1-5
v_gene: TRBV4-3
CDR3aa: ASSQEHPTRQPQH

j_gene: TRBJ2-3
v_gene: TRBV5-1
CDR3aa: ASSSNPGQVFGTDTQY

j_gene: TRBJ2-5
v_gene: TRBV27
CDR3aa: ASSPTTGIQETQY

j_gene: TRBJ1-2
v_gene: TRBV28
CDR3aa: ASSSFRGEFYGYT

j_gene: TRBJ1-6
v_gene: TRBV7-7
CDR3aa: ASSLGAGFPLH

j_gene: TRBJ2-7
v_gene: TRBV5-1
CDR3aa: ASSSGGGRASYEQY

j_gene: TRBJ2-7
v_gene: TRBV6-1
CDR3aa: ASKTGQGPYEQY

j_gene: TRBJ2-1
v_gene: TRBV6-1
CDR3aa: ASRLAGVNEQF

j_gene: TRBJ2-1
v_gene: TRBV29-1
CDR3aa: SVVDLSYNEQF

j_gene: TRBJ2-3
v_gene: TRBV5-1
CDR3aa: ASSHDRRSTDTQY

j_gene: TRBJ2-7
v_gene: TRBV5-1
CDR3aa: ASSLTPGTGTYEQY

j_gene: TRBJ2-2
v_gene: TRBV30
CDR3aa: ASGGKNTGELF

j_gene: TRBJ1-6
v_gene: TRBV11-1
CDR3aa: ASSDRDRGLNSPLH

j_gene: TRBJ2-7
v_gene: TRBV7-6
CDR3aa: ASSLLASGGPVAEQY

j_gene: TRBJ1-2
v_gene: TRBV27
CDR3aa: ASRPGGGRYGYT

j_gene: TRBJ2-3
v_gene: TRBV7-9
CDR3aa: AISGQGLFEAMTDTQY

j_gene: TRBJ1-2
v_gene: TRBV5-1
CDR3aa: ASSLARMDYGYT

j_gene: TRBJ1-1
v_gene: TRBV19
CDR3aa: ASRPTGQKNTEAF

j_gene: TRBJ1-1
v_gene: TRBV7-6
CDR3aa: ASSYGQGNTEAF

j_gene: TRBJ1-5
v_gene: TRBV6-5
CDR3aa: ASSSSGRTNQPQH

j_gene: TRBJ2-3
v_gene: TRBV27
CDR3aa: ASSLSGLPTDTQY

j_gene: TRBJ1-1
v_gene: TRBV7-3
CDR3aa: ASSPGGRGQAF

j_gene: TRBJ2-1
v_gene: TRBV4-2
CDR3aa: ASSQVRGGTSYNEQF

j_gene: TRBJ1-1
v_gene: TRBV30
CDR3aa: AWSSVEGHTEAF

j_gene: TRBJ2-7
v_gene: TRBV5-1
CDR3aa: ASSLLEGQGLAGAYEQY

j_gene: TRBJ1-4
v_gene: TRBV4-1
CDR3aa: ASSQSFRDSRATNEKLF

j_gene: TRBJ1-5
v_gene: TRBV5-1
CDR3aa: ASSPGGGFEPQH

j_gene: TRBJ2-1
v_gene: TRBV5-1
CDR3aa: ASSLRDRGLEQF

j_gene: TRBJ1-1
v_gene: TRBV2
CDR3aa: ASSEARGKNTEAF